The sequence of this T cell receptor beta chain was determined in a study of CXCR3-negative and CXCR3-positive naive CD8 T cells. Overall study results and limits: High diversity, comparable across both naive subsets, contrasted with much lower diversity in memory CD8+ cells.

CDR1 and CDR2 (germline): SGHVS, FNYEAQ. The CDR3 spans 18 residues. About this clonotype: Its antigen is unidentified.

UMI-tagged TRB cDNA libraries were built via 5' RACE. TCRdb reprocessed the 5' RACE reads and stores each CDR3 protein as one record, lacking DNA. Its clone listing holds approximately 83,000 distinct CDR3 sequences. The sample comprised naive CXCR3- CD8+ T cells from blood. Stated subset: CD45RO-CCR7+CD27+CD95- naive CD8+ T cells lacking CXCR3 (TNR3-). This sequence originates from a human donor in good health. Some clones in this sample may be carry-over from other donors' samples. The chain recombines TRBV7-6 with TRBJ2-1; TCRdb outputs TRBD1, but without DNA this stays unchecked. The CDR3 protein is CASTLAQPGGASYNEQFF.